The clone carrying this TCR beta chain occurred a few times. This record comes from a study of CD8+ T cells in alopecia areata. As for treatment: oral pan-JAK inhibitor, 5-10 mg twice daily. Extracted RNA was reverse transcribed, and the resulting cDNA served as sequencing template. Using immunoSEQ multiplex PCR, the repertoire was profiled, and TCRdb retains in-frame clones only, with some absent. The sample includes 110,000 to 150,000 clones, nearly 55% of them seen just once. In germline, CDR1 is SEHNR, CDR2 FQNEAQ (reference sequence). V lost 2 bases, J lost 3 bases, and 10 bases lay in between. The CDR3 consists of 14 residues.

The sample was CD8+ T cells sorted from blood, taken at week 4, from a patient treated with tofacitinib. The genes are TRBV7-9 and TRBJ1-1; a possible D gene is TRBD1 (5 bases). The TCR sequence derives from a human donor with alopecia areata. CDR3 nucleotides: TGTGCCAGCAGCTTAAAGGGACGGGACACTGAAGCTTTCTTT. This gives the protein CASSLKGRDTEAFF.